Included here is one T cell receptor (beta chain) sequence, with context. This clone was detected only once. Which antigen it targets is not known. Base qualities are not provided; no much larger clone lies one nucleotide away. The germline V gene yields SGHTA for CDR1 and FQGTGA for CDR2. The CDR3 runs 15 amino acids, cysteine and phenylalanine included. Solely the CDR3 DNA is kept, with 45 bases framed from the first base. Trimmed from V: 5 bases; trimmed from J: 1 base; junction bases lacking a gene match: 3. This sample is drawn from a study of OX40 agonist ivuxolimab in advanced cancers. Some background on the complete study: The costimulatory receptor OX40 (CD134) was targeted by ivuxolimab, a fully human IgG2 agonistic monoclonal antibody. Of the roughly 52 dose-escalation patients, hepatocellular carcinoma was present in 19, melanoma in around 15, renal cell carcinoma in 9 and head and neck cancer in 9. The paper reports the monotherapy dose-escalation portion (N of about 56 patients) of the phase I ivuxolimab trial. Patients were allowed to have had prior anti-PD-1, anti-PD-L1 or anti-CTLA-4 therapy, and around two fifths of the dose-escalation patients had been treated with checkpoint inhibitors. Partial responses occurred in three dose-escalation patients, of whom one had hepatocellular carcinoma and two had cutaneous melanoma. Intravenous ivuxolimab was administered to patients every 2 weeks at six dose levels: 0.01, 0.1, 0.3, 1.5, 3 and 10 mg/kg. The point of sequencing TCRbeta in the periphery was to test whether ivuxolimab changed TCR sequence diversity and drove clonal T-cell expansion. In the dose-escalation cohort, 75% to 90% of patients were male, and the mean age was roughly 60 years with a range of roughly 23 to 79.

Patients with a history of autoimmune disease or receiving systemic immunosuppression were excluded from the trial. Peripheral blood for TCR sequencing was collected from all dose cohorts at baseline, on cycle 4 day 1, and on cycle 7 day 1. The samples were taken from a phase I, first-in-human, multicenter, open-label dose-escalation trial of ivuxolimab. Adults with locally advanced or metastatic melanoma, renal cell, hepatocellular, or head and neck squamous cell carcinoma were enrolled in the trial. Before TCR sequencing, CD4+ T cells and CD8+ T cells were sorted from peripheral blood as separate populations. To sequence the TCRbeta CDR3 region, genomic DNA was isolated from the sorted cells. TCRbeta CDR3 regions were sequenced using the immunoSEQ Assay. The source is immuneACCESS, and TCRdb retained only in-frame sequences with V and J called. Part of the clones is not carried over; for the studies checked, unresolved V genes explain less than half of this, and the remainder is unexplained. A total of about 36,000 clones appear in this sample, around 73% of them only once. The ten largest account for about 20% of the sample.

The paper as a whole reports these results and caveats: Low levels of normalized T-cell clonal expansion were also seen in some patients who did not respond. At doses of 0.1 to 3.0 mg/kg, clonal expansion of both CD4+ and CD8+ blood T cells was observed from baseline to week 6. In partial responders in the 0.1-3.0 mg/kg groups, normalized peripheral clonal expansion was found to be among the lowest, especially among CD8+ T cells. Antigen specificity was not determined for the clonally expanded peripheral T cells. After ivuxolimab, CD8+ T cells had more expanded clones than CD4+ T cells on average.

The V and J genes are TRBV7-3 and TRBJ2-1, and TRBD2 aligns with 9 junction nucleotides. The material sequenced was CD4+ or CD8+ T cells sorted from blood, taken in a trial of the OX40 agonist ivuxolimab. The sequence was obtained from an adult with an advanced solid tumor such as melanoma, head and neck, liver or kidney cancer. CDR3 region: CASSPLAGSYNEQFF. The DNA sequence is as follows: TGTGCCAGCAGCCCTCTAGCGGGGTCCTACAATGAGCAGTTCTTC.